This entry features one T cell receptor (beta chain) sequence. Participant ages covered roughly 18 to 89 years across about two dozen US areas. The CDR3 has 15 amino acids. V lost 0 bases to trimming and J lost 6 bases; unmatched junction nucleotides: 5. The germline V gene has CDR1 SGHDN and CDR2 FVKESK. The sample is drawn from a study of blood T cell repertoires in COVID-19. The wider study: From the United States, Italy and Spain came samples of acute and convalescent COVID-19. In each case, the material was cDNA or gDNA derived from T cells, B-cell-depleted T cells, or PBMCs.

Repertoires were generated with immunoSEQ multiplex PCR, while TCRdb's copy carries only in-frame clones and drops some. The data show 200,000 to 250,000 clones, around 81% seen once. Material for sequencing was PBMCs or T cells enriched from blood (not recorded which). The rearrangement links TRBV14 to TRBJ2-7, with 10 bases lining up with TRBD1. This receptor was obtained from a woman between 50 and 59 years old with acute COVID-19. The CDR3 region has the DNA TGTGCCAGCAGCCAAGATTCGGGACAGGGGCGCGAGCAGTACTTC. Translating gives CASSQDSGQGREQYF.